This TCR beta chain is from a study of CD8 T cells in Susac syndrome. Findings and limits, study-wide: Acknowledgment was made by the study that its TCR sequencing and HLA analysis involved a relatively small number of individuals.

About 0.5 to 1 ug RNA was reverse transcribed with random hexamers. Using its own MiXCR run on the immunoSEQ multiplex PCR reads, TCRdb lists one record per CDR3 protein. The table lists 65,000 to 90,000 distinct CDR3 sequences, about 95% of them singletons, with about 0.38% in the top ten. Details on this clonotype: Antigen specificity is unknown.

Input material: CD8+ T cells from PBMCs. The source is a human donor with multiple sclerosis.

CDR3 in DNA: TGTGCCAGCAGCTTAGAAGCCTGGGGGGCTGCTCCCACAGATACGCAGTATTTT. The encoded protein is CASSLEAWGAAPTDTQYF. J is TRBJ2-3 and V is TRBV7-2, with D perhaps TRBD1 or TRBD2 (6 bases each). The V end lost 1 base, the J end lost 2 bases, and 19 bases lay between the germline ends. This CDR3 has 18 amino acids. Germline V gives CDR1 SGHTA, CDR2 FQGNSA.